Shown below are 28 T cell receptor beta chains from a single sample sequenced in a study of blood T cells in healthy people across ages. Primers used in a second PCR of about 7 to 12 cycles were a sample-barcoded 5' primer and a J-beta primer mix. TCRdb called the 5' RACE reads again in MiXCR, with one record for every CDR3 protein. The table lists some 710,000 distinct CDR3 sequences, 35% to 50% of them singletons. The source material was blood. The receptors derive from an elderly man in good health.

The chain uses TRBV27 and TRBJ2-5; no definite D call. Trimming pared 3 bases from V and 11 bases from J, leaving 19 bases between. From germline, CDR1 is MNHEY and CDR2 SMNVEV (reference sequence). The length of the CDR3 is 14 residues. The CDR3 loop is CASSLRPPHNEQYF. The CDR3 region has the DNA TGTGCCAGCAGTTTGAGGCCCCCCCACAATGAGCAGTACTTC.

The rearrangement links TRBV28 to TRBJ2-7; no definite D call. Trimming left V 7 bases short and J 3 bases short, with 13 bases between. This CDR3 is built from 13 residues. CDR1 MDHEN and CDR2 SYDVKM come from the germline V gene. The DNA of the CDR3 is TGTGCCAGCACTCCTCCTGGGTACTACGAGCAGTACTTC. Encoded protein: CASTPPGYYEQYF.

This clonotype occurred a few times. J is TRBJ1-2 and V is TRBV29-1, with 12 positions matching TRBD1. CDR3 size: 14 residues. CDR1 is SQVTM, CDR2 ANQGSEA, per germline. V was clipped by 6 bases and J by 7 bases; unmatched bases: 9. The CDR3 reads CSVDTGQGARGYTF. The CDR3 DNA reads as TGCAGCGTAGATACGGGACAGGGGGCGCGTGGCTACACCTTC.

The genes are TRBV7-8 and TRBJ2-1; TRBD2 matches 14 bases. The CDR3 covers 16 residues. The V gene's germline CDR1 is SGHVS and CDR2 FQNEAQ. V was pared by 1 base and J by 8 bases, with 4 bases of the junction left unmatched. The CDR3 is CASSLVTSGRAYEQFF. For the CDR3, the DNA is TGTGCCAGCAGCTTAGTGACTAGCGGGAGGGCCTATGAGCAGTTCTTC. Combining the CDR3 with reference TRBV7-8 and TRBJ2-1 gives the whole variable domain GAGVSQSPRYKVAKRGQDVALRCDPISGHVSLFWYQQALGQGPEFLTYFQNEAQLDKSGLPSDRFFAERPEGSVSTLKIQRTQQEDSAVYLCASSLVTSGRAYEQFFGPGTRLTVL.

This clonotype was seen a handful of times. This rearrangement joins TRBV28 to TRBJ2-4; 8 bases fit TRBD1. The CDR3 extends over 17 amino acids. V dropped 3 bases and J dropped 6; count of bases not matched to a gene: 13. Germline V CDR1 and CDR2: MDHEN, SYDVKM. The CDR3 region has the DNA TGTGCCAGCAGTTTCCTGACAGGGGAAGGATCCAGAAACATTCAGTACTTC. This encodes CASSFLTGEGSRNIQYF.

Regarding this clonotype: At one of its ends the junction is not consistent with the germline gene, which may arise from a read error. CDR3 DNA sequence: TGTGCCGGCAGCGCCGCCGGGACAGGGATACGCGAGCAGTACTTC. Amino acids: CAGSAAGTGIREQYF. The chain is built from TRBV7-6 and TRBJ2-7; TRBD1 matches at 9 bases. The CDR3 totals 15 residues. The germline CDR1 and CDR2 sequences are SGHVS and FNYEAQ.

This chain uses TRBV4-3 with TRBJ2-1; D not certain. The CDR3 extends over 15 amino acids. The germline CDR1 and CDR2 sequences are LGHNA and YSLEER. Deletions cut 0 bases from V and 0 bases from J, with 6 bases between. CDR3 residues: CASSQETVSYNEQFF. CDR3 sequence (DNA): TGCGCCAGCAGCCAAGAGACCGTCTCCTACAATGAGCAGTTCTTC.

The chain employs TRBV2 and TRBJ2-4; 13 bases are shared with TRBD2. The closer fit of TRBJ2-5 to the DNA end suggests the J call may be wrong. Germline V CDR1 and CDR2: SNHLY, FYNNEI. This CDR3 is 17 amino acids long. The CDR3 here is CASSNQRLAGGQETQYF. The CDR3 DNA reads as TGTGCCAGCAGTAATCAAAGACTAGCGGGGGGCCAAGAGACCCAGTACTTC.

Worth noting for this clonotype: An end of the junction differs from the germline gene, which may be a read error. The rearrangement uses TRBV29-1 and TRBJ2-6, with TRBD1 as a possible D gene (5 bases). CDR3 length: 13 residues. In germline, CDR1 is SQVTM, CDR2 ANQGSEA. The CDR3 coding sequence is TGCAGCGTTGGCGACTCTGGGGCCAACGTCCTGATTTTC. Encoded protein: CSVGDSGANVLIF.

The table lists this clonotype with many counts. CDR3 region: CSGRNSYNEQFF. Here the CDR3 DNA reads TGCAGCGGAAGAAACTCCTACAATGAGCAGTTCTTC. The chain links TRBV29-1 to TRBJ2-1, with unresolved D. Trimming shortened V by 7 bases and J by 0 bases, and 7 bases separated the two germline ends. Germline loops: CDR1 SQVTM, CDR2 ANQGSEA. The CDR3 contains 12 residues.

This clonotype was seen only a few times. This chain uses TRBV11-3 with TRBJ2-1; D call uncertain. The V and J ends lost 5 bases and 7 bases respectively, with 12 bases between them. Germline values: CDR1 SGHNT, CDR2 YENEEA. The CDR3 has 13 residues. CDR3 sequence reads: CASSKRPENEQFF. The CDR3, as DNA: TGTGCCAGCAGCAAAAGACCGGAAAATGAGCAGTTCTTC. The full variable domain, with the rest looked up from reference TRBV11-3 and TRBJ2-1, is EAGVVQSPRYKIIEKKQPVAFWCNPISGHNTLYWYLQNLGQGPELLIRYENEEAVDDSQLPKDRFSAERLKGVDSTLKIQPAELGDSAVYLCASSKRPENEQFFGPGTRLTVL.

The chain uses TRBV15 and TRBJ2-5, with D hard to call. Germline V CDR1 and CDR2: LNHNV, YYDKDF (reference sequence). The germline V and J ends were trimmed by 0 bases and 3 bases, with 14 bases remaining between them. This CDR3 spans 16 amino acids. CDR3 region: CATSRDRSREKETQYF. CDR3 in DNA: TGTGCCACCAGCAGAGATAGGAGTAGGGAAAAAGAGACCCAGTACTTC. The whole variable domain, remainder taken from reference TRBV15 and TRBJ2-5, is DAMVIQNPRYQVTQFGKPVTLSCSQTLNHNVMYWYQQKSSQAPKLLFHYYDKDFNNEADTPDNFQSRRPNTSFCFLDIRSPGLGDTAMYLCATSRDRSREKETQYFGPGTRLLVL.

This clonotype showed up just a few times. The V and J genes are TRBV10-3 and TRBJ2-1, with no clear D. Germline assignment: CDR1 ENHRY and CDR2 SYGVKD. Trimming removed 3 bases at V and 5 bases at J, with 17 bases between. The CDR3 sequence is 16 residues long. The CDR3 is CAISDRDGRHHNEQFF. The CDR3 bases are TGTGCCATCAGTGACCGAGACGGACGGCACCACAATGAGCAGTTCTTC.

Ten or more counts support this clonotype. Here the CDR3 reads CASSQSTSVSTDTQYF. The CDR3 DNA reads TGCGCCAGCAGCCAGTCGACTAGCGTTAGCACAGATACGCAGTATTTT. The chain is built from TRBV4-3 and TRBJ2-3; 8 bases are a match to TRBD2. Germline-derived CDR1 and CDR2 are LGHNA and YSLEER. CDR3 length: 16 residues. Trimming at V came to 3 bases and at J to 0 bases, leaving 5 bases not matched to a gene.

CDR3 in DNA: TGTGCCAGCAGTTCTCCTATTCCGGGTCAGCCCCAGCATTTT. Translated, it gives CASSSPIPGQPQHF. This chain joins TRBV7-9 and TRBJ1-5, with D hard to call. Germline V gene data show CDR1 as SEHNR and CDR2 as FQNEAQ (reference sequence). V lost 6 bases and J 6 bases, leaving 15 bases between the germline ends. The CDR3 loop spans 14 amino acids.

The chain recombines TRBV2 with TRBJ1-4; D remains unclear. The CDR3 length is 14 residues. Germline V CDR1 and CDR2: SNHLY, FYNNEI. V was clipped by 1 base and J by 8 bases, with 11 bases between them. The CDR3 DNA follows: TGTGCCAGCAGTGAAGGGCCAGGTCCGGAAAAACTGTTTTTT. Translation gives CASSEGPGPEKLFF. The full variable domain, completed using reference TRBV2 and TRBJ1-4, is EPEVTQTPSHQVTQMGQEVILRCVPISNHLYFYWYRQILGQKVEFLVSFYNNEISEKSEIFDDQFSVERPDGSNFTLKIRSTKLEDSAMYFCASSEGPGPEKLFFGSGTQLSVL.

The V gene is TRBV29-1, the J gene TRBJ1-1; D is ambiguous. Germline loops: CDR1 SQVTM, CDR2 ANQGSEA. V lost 3 bases, J lost 3 bases, and 5 bases lay in between. The CDR3 length is 11 residues. For the CDR3, the DNA is TGCAGCGTTGAGGATTACACTGAAGCTTTCTTT. Its translation: CSVEDYTEAFF.

The sample holds a few counts of this clonotype. The chain combines TRBV7-8 with TRBJ1-1; D remains ambiguous. The germline gives CDR1 SGHVS, CDR2 FQNEAQ. The CDR3 has 14 amino acids. V was shortened by 1 base and J by 0 bases, with 6 bases between the two germline ends. The CDR3 nucleotides read TGTGCCAGCAGCTTAGTTGGGTTGAACACTGAAGCTTTCTTT. It translates to CASSLVGLNTEAFF.

Turning to this clonotype: This may arise from a read error, as a much more abundant clone is one base away. The chain has TRBV10-3 and TRBJ2-7; 7 positions match TRBD2. Germline loops: CDR1 ENHRY, CDR2 SYGVKD. V was pared by 6 bases and J by 7 bases, with 12 bases of the junction left unmatched. The CDR3 consists of 14 residues. The CDR3 region is CAIRGDYKINEQYF. The CDR3 bases are TGTGCCATCAGAGGGGACTATAAGATTAATGAGCAGTACTTC.

The chain recombines TRBV20-1 with TRBJ2-3, with 11 bases identical to TRBD2. The CDR3 is made up of 16 amino acids. Losses at the gene ends were 0 bases for V and 4 bases for J; bases not matched to a gene: 6. Germline V gene lookup returns CDR1 DFQATT and CDR2 SNEGSKA (reference sequence). The chain's CDR3 is CSARDGTSGPADTQYF. The CDR3 DNA follows: TGCAGTGCTAGAGATGGGACTAGCGGTCCTGCAGATACGCAGTATTTT.

This chain connects TRBV15 to TRBJ2-2, with no clear D. Germline assignment: CDR1 LNHNV and CDR2 YYDKDF (reference sequence). The CDR3 runs 14 residues. V was trimmed by 0 bases and J by 4 bases, leaving 6 bases between them. DNA of the CDR3: TGTGCCACCAGCAGAGATCTTTCCACCGGGGAGCTGTTTTTT. Translated, it gives CATSRDLSTGELFF.

There are a few counts of this clonotype. The chain couples TRBV27 to TRBJ2-5; 8 bases map to TRBD1. CDR3 size: 15 residues. CDR1 MNHEY and CDR2 SMNVEV come from the germline V gene (reference sequence). Trimming cost V 5 bases and J 2 bases; bases outside gene matches: 7. Written as DNA, the CDR3 is TGTGCCAGCAGTCCTAAACGGACAGGGCAAGAGACCCAGTACTTC. Protein product: CASSPKRTGQETQYF.

With respect to this clonotype: The junction differs from germline at one of its ends, possibly a read error. CDR3: CSARLAGAYEQFF. The CDR3 DNA reads TGCAGTGCGCGACTAGCGGGAGCTTATGAGCAGTTCTTT. This sequence joins TRBV20-1 and TRBJ2-1; 12 bases match TRBD2. This CDR3 has 13 amino acids. The V gene's germline CDR1 is DFQATT and CDR2 SNEGSKA (reference sequence).

This clonotype appeared a few times. The CDR3 DNA is TGCAGTGCCACCTCCGGGGGAGGAGGAGATACGCAGTATTTT. This gives the protein CSATSGGGGDTQYF. J is TRBJ2-3 and V is TRBV20-1, with a possible D match to TRBD2 (6 bases). Trimming cost V 6 bases and J 5 bases, with 18 bases left between them. CDR3 length equals 14 residues. The germline gives CDR1 DFQATT, CDR2 SNEGSKA (reference sequence).

Remarks on this clonotype: A much more abundant neighbour one base away suggests this may be a read error. The chain couples TRBV10-2 to TRBJ2-1, with 11 bases identical to TRBD2. There are 15 residues in the CDR3. The J segment lost 7 bases and the V segment lost 5 bases, leaving 7 bases of the junction unmatched. Germline V CDR1 and CDR2: WSHSY, SAAADI. CDR3 in amino acids: CASSLELAGENEQFF. The CDR3 DNA sequence: TGCGCCAGCAGTCTGGAACTAGCGGGGGAAAATGAGCAGTTCTTC.

This clonotype came up a few times. This chain links TRBV5-6 with TRBJ2-5; D tentatively fits TRBD1 or TRBD2 (6 bases each). CDR1 and CDR2 (germline): SGHDT, YYEEEE. V was trimmed by 2 bases and J by 1 base, leaving 15 bases between them. The CDR3 runs to 16 residues. CDR3 sequence reads: CASSFLGGASQETQYF. CDR3 in DNA: TGTGCCAGCAGCTTCTTGGGGGGCGCCTCCCAAGAGACCCAGTACTTC.

This clonotype was detected only once. A much larger clone sits a single nucleotide away, making a read error possible. DNA of the CDR3: TGTGCCATCAGGGACACGAGCTCCTACGAGCAGTACTTC. Translating it yields CAIRDTSSYEQYF. This rearrangement joins TRBV10-3 to TRBJ2-7; the D gene is possibly TRBD1 (5 bases). V was cut by 6 bases and J by 0 bases, with 9 bases left in between. Germline CDR1 ENHRY, CDR2 SYGVKD. This CDR3 comprises 13 residues.

The chain carries TRBV20-1 and TRBJ1-1, with TRBD1 identical over 7 bases. This CDR3 comprises 12 residues. The V segment lost 0 bases and the J segment 11 bases; nucleotides outside the gene matches: 6. CDR1 is DFQATT and CDR2 is SNEGSKA in the germline V gene (reference sequence). CDR3 residues: CSARDDRAGAFF. The CDR3 coding sequence is TGCAGTGCTAGAGATGACAGGGCTGGGGCTTTCTTT.